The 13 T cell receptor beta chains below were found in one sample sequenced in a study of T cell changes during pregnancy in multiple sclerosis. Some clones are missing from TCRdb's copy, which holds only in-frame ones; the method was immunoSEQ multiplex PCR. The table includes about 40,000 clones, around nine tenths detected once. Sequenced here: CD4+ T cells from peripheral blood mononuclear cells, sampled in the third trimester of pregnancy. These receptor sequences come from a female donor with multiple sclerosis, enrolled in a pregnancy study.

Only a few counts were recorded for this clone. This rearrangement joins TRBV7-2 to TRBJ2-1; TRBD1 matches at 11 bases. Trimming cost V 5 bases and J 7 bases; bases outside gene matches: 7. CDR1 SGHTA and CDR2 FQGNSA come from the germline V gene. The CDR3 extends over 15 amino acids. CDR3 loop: CASSGGQGAQNEQFF. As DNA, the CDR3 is TGTGCCAGCAGCGGAGGACAGGGGGCGCAGAATGAGCAGTTCTTC.

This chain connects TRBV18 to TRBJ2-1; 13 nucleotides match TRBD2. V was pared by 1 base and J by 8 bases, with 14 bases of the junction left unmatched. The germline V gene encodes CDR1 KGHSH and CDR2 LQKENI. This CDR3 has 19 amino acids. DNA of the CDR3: TGTGCCAGCTCACCACAGCGTCCAGGACTAGCGGGAGTAGGGGATGAGCAGTTCTTC. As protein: CASSPQRPGLAGVGDEQFF.

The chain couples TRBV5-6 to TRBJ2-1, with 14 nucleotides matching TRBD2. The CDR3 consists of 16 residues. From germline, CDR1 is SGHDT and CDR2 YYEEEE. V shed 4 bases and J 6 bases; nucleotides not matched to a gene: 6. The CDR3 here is CASSRRTSGRLNEQFF. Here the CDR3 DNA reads TGTGCCAGCAGCCGAAGGACTAGCGGGAGGCTCAATGAGCAGTTCTTC. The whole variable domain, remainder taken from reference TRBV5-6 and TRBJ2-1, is DAGVTQSPTHLIKTRGQQVTLRCSPKSGHDTVSWYQQALGQGPQFIFQYYEEEERQRGNFPDRFSGHQFPNYSSELNVNALLLGDSALYLCASSRRTSGRLNEQFFGPGTRLTVL.

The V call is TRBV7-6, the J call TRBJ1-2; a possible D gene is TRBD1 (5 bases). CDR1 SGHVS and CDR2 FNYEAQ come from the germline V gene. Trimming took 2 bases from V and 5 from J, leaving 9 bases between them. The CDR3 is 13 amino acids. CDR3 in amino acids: CASSLPGDYGYTF. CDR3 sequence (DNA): TGTGCCAGCAGCTTACCGGGGGATTATGGCTACACCTTC.

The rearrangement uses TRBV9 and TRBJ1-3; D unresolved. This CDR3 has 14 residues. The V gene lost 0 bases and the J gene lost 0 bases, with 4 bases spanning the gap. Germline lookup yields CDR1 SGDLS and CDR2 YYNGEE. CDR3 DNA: TGTGCCAGCAGCGTAGCTGTCTCTGGAAACACCATATATTTT. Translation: CASSVAVSGNTIYF.

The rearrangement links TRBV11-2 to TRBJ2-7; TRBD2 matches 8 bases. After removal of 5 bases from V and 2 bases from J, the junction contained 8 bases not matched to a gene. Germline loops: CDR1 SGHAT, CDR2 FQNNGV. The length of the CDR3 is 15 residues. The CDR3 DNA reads TGTGCCAGCAGCAACTCGGGAGGGTATACCTACGAGCAGTACTTC. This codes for CASSNSGGYTYEQYF.

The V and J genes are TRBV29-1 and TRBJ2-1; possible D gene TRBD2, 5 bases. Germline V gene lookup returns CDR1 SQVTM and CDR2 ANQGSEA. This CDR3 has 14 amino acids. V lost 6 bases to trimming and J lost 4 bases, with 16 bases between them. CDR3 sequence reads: CSVDRTGVYNEQFF. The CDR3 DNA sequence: TGCAGCGTCGACCGGACTGGCGTTTACAATGAGCAGTTCTTC.

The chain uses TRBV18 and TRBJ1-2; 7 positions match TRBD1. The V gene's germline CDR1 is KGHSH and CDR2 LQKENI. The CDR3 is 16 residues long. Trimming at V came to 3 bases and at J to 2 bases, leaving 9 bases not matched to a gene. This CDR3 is CASSPLGGGGNYGYTF. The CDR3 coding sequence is TGTGCCAGCTCACCGCTAGGAGGGGGCGGCAACTATGGCTACACCTTC.

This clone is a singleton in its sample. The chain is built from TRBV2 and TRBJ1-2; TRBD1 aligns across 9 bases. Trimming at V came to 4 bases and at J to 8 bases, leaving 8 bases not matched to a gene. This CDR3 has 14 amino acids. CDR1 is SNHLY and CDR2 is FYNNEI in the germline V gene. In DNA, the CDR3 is TGTGCCAGCAGTGTTGCACAGGGGGCCGGAGGCTACACCTTC. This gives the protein CASSVAQGAGGYTF.

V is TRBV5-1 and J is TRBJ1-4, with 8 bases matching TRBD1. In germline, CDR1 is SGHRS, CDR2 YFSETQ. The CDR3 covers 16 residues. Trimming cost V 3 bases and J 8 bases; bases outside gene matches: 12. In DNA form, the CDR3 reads TGCGCCAGCAGCTCCGGGACAGGAATACTAGGGGAAAAACTGTTTTTT. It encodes CASSSGTGILGEKLFF.

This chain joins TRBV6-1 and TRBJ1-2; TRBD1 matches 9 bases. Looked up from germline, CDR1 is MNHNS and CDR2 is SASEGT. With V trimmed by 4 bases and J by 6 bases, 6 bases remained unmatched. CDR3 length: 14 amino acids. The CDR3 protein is CASSGDRASNGYTF. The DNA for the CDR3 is TGTGCCAGCAGTGGGGACAGGGCCTCCAATGGCTACACCTTC.

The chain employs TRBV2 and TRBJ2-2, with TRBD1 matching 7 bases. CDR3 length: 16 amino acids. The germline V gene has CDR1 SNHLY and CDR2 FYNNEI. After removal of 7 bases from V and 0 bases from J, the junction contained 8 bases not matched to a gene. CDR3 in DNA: TGTGCCAGCACTTACCCCCAGGGGGCGAACACCGGGGAGCTGTTTTTT. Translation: CASTYPQGANTGELFF.

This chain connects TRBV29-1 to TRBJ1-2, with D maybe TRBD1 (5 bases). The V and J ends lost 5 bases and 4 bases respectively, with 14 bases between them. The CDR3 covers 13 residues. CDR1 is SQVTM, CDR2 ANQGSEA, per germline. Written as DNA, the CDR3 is TGCAGCGTTTATCAGGGCTATGGCTATGGCTACACCTTC. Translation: CSVYQGYGYGYTF.